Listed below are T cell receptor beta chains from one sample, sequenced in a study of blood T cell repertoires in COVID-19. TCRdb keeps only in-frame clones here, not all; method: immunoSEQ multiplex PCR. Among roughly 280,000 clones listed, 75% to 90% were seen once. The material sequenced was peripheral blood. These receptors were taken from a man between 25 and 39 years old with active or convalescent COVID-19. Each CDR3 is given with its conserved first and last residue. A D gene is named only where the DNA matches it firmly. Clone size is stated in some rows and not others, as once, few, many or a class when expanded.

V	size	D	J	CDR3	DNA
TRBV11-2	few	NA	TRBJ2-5	CASSLWVGEGETQYF	TGTGCCAGCAGCTTATGGGTCGGCGAGGGAGAGACCCAGTACTTC
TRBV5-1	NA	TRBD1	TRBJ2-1	CASSLRDRAFIEQFF	TGCGCCAGCAGCTTGAGGGACAGGGCTTTCATTGAGCAGTTCTTC
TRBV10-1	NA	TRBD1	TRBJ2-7	CASRHDRDEQYF	TGCGCCAGCAGACACGACAGGGACGAGCAGTACTTC
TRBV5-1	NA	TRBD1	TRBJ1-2	CASSSYTGGANYGYTF	TGCGCCAGCAGCTCATATACAGGGGGCGCAAACTATGGCTACACCTTC
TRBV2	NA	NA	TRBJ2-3	CASRVQGPDTQYF	TGTGCCAGCAGAGTACAGGGTCCAGATACGCAGTATTTT
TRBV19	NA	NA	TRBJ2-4	CASSIGQGRGIQYF	TGTGCCAGTAGTATAGGGCAGGGTCGTGGCATTCAGTACTTC
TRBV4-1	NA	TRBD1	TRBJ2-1	CASSQSGGFNEQFF	TGCGCCAGCAGCCAATCAGGGGGTTTTAATGAGCAGTTCTTC
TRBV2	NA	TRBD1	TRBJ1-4	CASREQGATNEKLFF	TGTGCCAGCAGGGAACAGGGGGCAACTAATGAAAAACTGTTTTTT
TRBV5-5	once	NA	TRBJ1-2	CASSLSQANYGYTF	TGTGCCAGCAGCTTGAGTCAGGCTAACTATGGCTACACCTTC
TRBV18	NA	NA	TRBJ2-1	CASSPGGGREQFF	TGTGCCAGCTCACCCGGCGGGGGCCGTGAGCAGTTCTTC
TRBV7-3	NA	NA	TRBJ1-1	CASSLTEGRNTEAFF	TGTGCCAGCAGCTTAACGGAGGGGAGGAACACTGAAGCTTTCTTT
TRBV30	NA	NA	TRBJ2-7	CARRDSSYEQYF	TGTGCCCGGCGGGACAGCTCCTACGAGCAGTACTTC
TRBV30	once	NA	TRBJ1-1	CAWRGTDSYTEAFF	TGTGCCTGGAGGGGGACTGACAGCTACACTGAAGCTTTCTTT
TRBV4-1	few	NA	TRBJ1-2	CASSQIQYTDKFYGYTF	TGCGCCAGCAGCCAAATACAGTACACAGATAAGTTCTATGGCTACACCTTC
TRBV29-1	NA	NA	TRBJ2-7	CSVVDSEQYF	TGCAGCGTGGTGGACAGCGAGCAGTACTTC
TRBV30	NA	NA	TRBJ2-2	CAWRDTPQMSGELFF	TGTGCCTGGAGGGACACCCCGCAAATGTCCGGGGAGCTGTTTTTT
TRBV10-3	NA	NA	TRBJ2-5	CAISKGEETQYF	TGTGCCATCAGTAAAGGGGAAGAGACCCAGTACTTC
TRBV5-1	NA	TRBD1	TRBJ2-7	CASRIQGADEQYF	TGCGCCAGCAGAATACAGGGGGCGGACGAGCAGTACTTC
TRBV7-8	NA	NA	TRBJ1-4	CASSLVSTTNEKLFF	TGTGCCAGCAGCTTAGTCAGTACAACTAATGAAAAACTGTTTTTT
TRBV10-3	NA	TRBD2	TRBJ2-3	CAISEPAGTSGGAFSSDTQYF	TGTGCCATCAGTGAGCCCGCCGGGACTAGCGGGGGGGCCTTCAGCTCAGATACGCAGTATTTT
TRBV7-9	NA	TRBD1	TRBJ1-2	CASSFTGEYYGYTF	TGTGCCAGCAGCTTTACAGGGGAGTACTATGGCTACACCTTC
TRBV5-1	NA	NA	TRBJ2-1	CASSFESSYNEQFF	TGCGCCAGCAGCTTTGAGAGCTCCTACAATGAGCAGTTCTTC
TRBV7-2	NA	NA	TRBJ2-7	CASSQWASYEQYF	TGTGCCAGCAGCCAGTGGGCCTCCTACGAGCAGTACTTC
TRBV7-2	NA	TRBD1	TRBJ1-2	CASRLTGGSGYTF	TGTGCCAGCAGACTGACAGGGGGCAGTGGCTACACCTTC
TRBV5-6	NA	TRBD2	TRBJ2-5	CASSPDVIAGVIQETQYF	TGTGCCAGCAGCCCGGATGTGATAGCGGGGGTGATCCAAGAGACCCAGTACTTC
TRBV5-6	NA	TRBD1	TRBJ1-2	CASSGDRVERDGYTF	TGTGCCAGCAGCGGGGACAGGGTAGAAAGAGATGGCTACACCTTC
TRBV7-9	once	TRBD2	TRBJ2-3	CASSLSGVGADTQYF	TGTGCCAGCAGCCTCAGCGGGGTAGGCGCAGATACGCAGTATTTT
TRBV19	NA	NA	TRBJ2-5	CASSRTSRETQYF	TGTGCCAGTAGTCGAACTAGCAGAGAGACCCAGTACTTC
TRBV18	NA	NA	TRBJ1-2	CASSPDSPLYGYTF	TGTGCCAGCTCACCCGACAGTCCCCTCTATGGCTACACCTTC
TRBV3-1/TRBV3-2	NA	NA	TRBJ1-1	CASSQLHRESEAFF	TGTGCCAGCAGCCAATTACACAGGGAGTCTGAAGCTTTCTTT
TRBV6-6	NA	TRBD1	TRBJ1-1	CASSLGQVAFF	TGTGCCAGCAGCCTGGGACAGGTGGCTTTCTTT
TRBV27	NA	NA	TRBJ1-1	CASSLSPDIGLGGAFF	TGTGCCAGCAGTTTATCACCCGATATAGGGCTAGGGGGAGCTTTCTTT
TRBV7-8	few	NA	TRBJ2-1	CASSKTSYNEQFF	TGTGCCAGCAGCAAAACTAGCTACAATGAGCAGTTCTTC